This passage covers 29 T cell receptor beta chains from one sample sequenced in a study of response to subunit inactivated influenza vaccine. MiXCR, run by TCRdb on the RT-PCR reads, gives a single entry per CDR3 protein. The table includes 710,000 or so distinct CDR3 sequences, approximately 15% detected once. The specimen comprised PBMCs from blood, sampled 11 to 12 days after vaccination. The receptor set was obtained from a middle-aged man who received an inactivated influenza vaccine.

Only a few counts were recorded for this clonotype. The chain joins TRBV3-1 to TRBJ2-5; TRBD1 or TRBD2 may be the D gene (5 bases each). Trimming took off 0 bases at V and 4 bases at J, with 12 bases between the two ends. CDR3 length: 15 residues. CDR1 is LGHDT, CDR2 YNNKEL, per germline (reference sequence). CDR3 loop: CASSQDPGRGETQYF. CDR3 sequence (DNA): TGTGCCAGCAGCCAAGATCCAGGGAGAGGAGAGACCCAGTACTTC.

This chain links TRBV7-6 with TRBJ1-1; D is unclear. V lost 4 bases and J lost 8, with 17 bases in between. The germline V gene has CDR1 SGHVS and CDR2 FNYEAQ. The length of the CDR3 is 14 residues. The CDR3 sequence: CASSSGGPMAEAFF. Here the CDR3 DNA reads TGTGCCAGCAGCTCAGGTGGCCCGATGGCCGAAGCTTTCTTT.

The chain is built from TRBV4-1 and TRBJ1-1, with D perhaps TRBD1 (6 bases). This CDR3 has 15 residues. Germline-derived CDR1 and CDR2 are MGHRA and YSYEKL. Trimming removed 0 bases from V and 3 bases from J, with 11 bases in between. CDR3 in amino acids: CASSQDWRGDTEAFF. The CDR3 DNA sequence: TGCGCCAGCAGCCAAGATTGGAGGGGGGACACTGAAGCTTTCTTT.

Many counts were recorded for this clonotype. The chain combines TRBV2 with TRBJ2-5; 8 nucleotides align to TRBD2. Germline CDR1 SNHLY, CDR2 FYNNEI. V was clipped by 1 base and J by 5 bases; unmatched bases: 9. The length of the CDR3 is 16 residues. Written as DNA, the CDR3 is TGTGCCAGCAGTGAAGGGATAGCGGGGCTATCGGAGACCCAGTACTTC. It yields the protein CASSEGIAGLSETQYF.

In its sample, this clonotype was seen many times. This chain joins TRBV7-2 and TRBJ2-7; 7 nucleotides align to TRBD2. The J segment lost 4 bases and the V segment lost 3 bases, leaving 6 bases of the junction unmatched. Germline V gene sequence: CDR1 SGHTA, CDR2 FQGNSA. CDR3 length: 14 residues. The CDR3 DNA reads TGTGCCAGCAGCTTCGAGCGGGACCGGTACGAGCAGTACTTC. It yields the protein CASSFERDRYEQYF.

The rearrangement uses TRBV24-1 and TRBJ1-5; D not resolved. V lost 1 base, J lost 6 bases, and 6 bases lay in between. This CDR3 region has 13 residues. CDR1 is KGHDR, CDR2 SFDVKD, per germline. As DNA, the CDR3 is TGTGCCACCAGTGATTTCTATGGTCAGCCCCAGCATTTT. As protein: CATSDFYGQPQHF.

This clonotype has only a few counts. The chain couples TRBV27 to TRBJ1-4; D is undetermined. The germline CDR1 and CDR2 sequences are MNHEY and SMNVEV (reference sequence). V dropped 2 bases and J dropped 0 bases, with 7 bases sitting between them. This CDR3 spans 15 amino acids. The CDR3 sequence is CASSLRTATNEKLFF. The CDR3 region has the DNA TGTGCCAGCAGTTTACGTACTGCAACTAATGAAAAACTGTTTTTT. Looking up the rest from reference TRBV27 and TRBJ1-4 gives the full variable domain: EAQVTQNPRYLITVTGKKLTVTCSQNMNHEYMSWYRQDPGLGLRQIYYSMNVEVTDKGDVPEGYKVSRKEKRNFPLILESPSPNQTSLYFCASSLRTATNEKLFFGSGTQLSVL.

The sample holds a few counts of this clonotype. The chain uses TRBV4-1 and TRBJ2-7; TRBD2 matches 14 bases. The length of the CDR3 is 19 residues. Germline values: CDR1 MGHRA, CDR2 YSYEKL. V lost 2 bases to trimming and J lost 0 bases; unmatched junction nucleotides: 9. In DNA form, the CDR3 reads TGCGCCAGCAGCCAAAGGACTAGCGGGGGGCCCATAAGCTCCTACGAGCAGTACTTC. Amino acid sequence: CASSQRTSGGPISSYEQYF.

CDR3 coding DNA: TGTGCCAGTACCTACTGGGACAAGCCGCGGATGGGCACTAACTATGGCTACACCTTC. It is translated as CASTYWDKPRMGTNYGYTF. The genes are TRBV19 and TRBJ1-2; tentatively, D is TRBD1 (6 bases). CDR1 and CDR2 (germline): LNHDA, SQIVND (reference sequence). The CDR3 loop spans 19 amino acids. Trimming pared 7 bases from V and 0 bases from J, leaving 27 bases between. The whole variable domain, remainder taken from reference TRBV19 and TRBJ1-2, is DGGITQSPKYLFRKEGQNVTLSCEQNLNHDAMYWYRQDPGQGLRLIYYSQIVNDFQKGDIAEGYSVSREKKESFPLTVTSAQKNPTAFYLCASTYWDKPRMGTNYGYTFGSGTRLTVV.

This rearrangement joins TRBV9 to TRBJ2-5; D gene ambiguous. The CDR3 totals 15 residues. The germline V gene encodes CDR1 SGDLS and CDR2 YYNGEE. With 0 bases removed from V and 1 base from J, the gap between germline ends came to 10 bases. CDR3 bases: TGTGCCAGCAGCGTAGGTCTCGGGTCCCAAGAGACCCAGTACTTC. It is translated as CASSVGLGSQETQYF.

This clonotype was found a few times. The chain couples TRBV7-3 to TRBJ2-1; D unclear. Germline values: CDR1 SGHTA, CDR2 FQGTGA. The CDR3 totals 15 residues. The V gene lost 0 bases and the J gene lost 5 bases, with 11 bases spanning the gap. CDR3 nucleotides: TGTGCCAGCAGCTTAACCCTCGGACCGAACAATGAGCAGTTCTTC. It is translated as CASSLTLGPNNEQFF.

The genes are TRBV4-2 and TRBJ2-7; D is possibly TRBD1 (6 bases). Germline V gene sequence: CDR1 LGHNA, CDR2 YNFKEQ. The CDR3 sequence is 14 residues long. The V end lost 0 bases, the J end lost 3 bases, and 9 bases lay between the germline ends. In DNA form, the CDR3 reads TGTGCCAGCAGCCAAGATCGGACAGACTACGAGCAGTACTTC. Encoded protein: CASSQDRTDYEQYF.

This rearrangement joins TRBV3-1 to TRBJ2-1, with TRBD2 matching over 9 bases. V lost 6 bases and J lost 1; bases outside the gene matches: 4. Germline V gene sequence: CDR1 LGHDT, CDR2 YNNKEL (reference sequence). CDR3 length: 15 amino acids. CDR3 region: CASRHSGGSYNEQFF. The CDR3 region has the DNA TGTGCCAGCAGACACAGCGGGGGGTCCTACAATGAGCAGTTCTTC.

This clonotype was observed a handful of times. This rearrangement joins TRBV28 to TRBJ1-6; 10 bases match TRBD1. The CDR3 has 17 amino acids. The J segment lost 10 bases and the V segment lost 5 bases, leaving 14 bases of the junction unmatched. CDR1 and CDR2 (germline): MDHEN, SYDVKM. The CDR3 protein is CASSLRIGQGVFSPLHF. CDR3 in DNA: TGTGCCAGCAGTCTCCGTATTGGACAGGGGGTATTCTCACCCCTCCACTTT.

This clonotype appeared a few times. The chain recombines TRBV6-5 with TRBJ1-2; the D gene is possibly TRBD1 (5 bases). Looked up from germline, CDR1 is MNHEY and CDR2 is SVGAGI. The CDR3 loop spans 17 amino acids. Between the trimmed V and J ends, which lost 0 bases and 4 bases, there was a span of 18 bases. The CDR3 bases are TGTGCCAGCAGTTACTCAAACACCGGGACCCACGTCTATGGCTACACCTTC. This sequence encodes CASSYSNTGTHVYGYTF.

The chain combines TRBV15 with TRBJ2-2; D remains ambiguous. Trimming pared 8 bases from V and 0 bases from J, leaving 7 bases between. The CDR3 loop spans 13 amino acids. Germline CDR1 LNHNV, CDR2 YYDKDF (reference sequence). CDR3 nucleotide sequence: TGTGCCACCCAAGTCGCGAACACCGGGGAGCTGTTTTTT. The encoded protein is CATQVANTGELFF. Full variable domain (outside the CDR3, taken from reference TRBV15 and TRBJ2-2): DAMVIQNPRYQVTQFGKPVTLSCSQTLNHNVMYWYQQKSSQAPKLLFHYYDKDFNNEADTPDNFQSRRPNTSFCFLDIRSPGLGDTAMYLCATQVANTGELFFGEGSRLTVL.

The chain carries TRBV7-9 and TRBJ2-7; 9 nucleotides line up with TRBD1. The V and J ends lost 5 bases and 3 bases, in that order; junction bases with no gene match: 11. The CDR3 extends over 16 amino acids. Germline V gene data show CDR1 as SEHNR and CDR2 as FQNEAQ (reference sequence). The CDR3 DNA reads as TGTGCCAGCAGCCCCCATGCGGGACAGGGCGTCTACGAGCAGTACTTC. Protein product: CASSPHAGQGVYEQYF.

This clonotype was seen a few times. The chain has TRBV5-6 and TRBJ2-1; tentatively, D is TRBD1 (5 bases). The germline V gene encodes CDR1 SGHDT and CDR2 YYEEEE. This CDR3 has 15 amino acids. V was cut by 0 bases and J by 6 bases, with 13 bases left in between. CDR3: CASSLAAGRGNEQFF. For the CDR3, the DNA is TGTGCCAGCAGCTTGGCGGCAGGGCGAGGCAATGAGCAGTTCTTC.

The chain couples TRBV27 to TRBJ2-1; 13 nucleotides align to TRBD2. Trimming removed 6 bases from V and 9 bases from J; junction bases left unmatched: 11. CDR1 and CDR2 (germline): MNHEY, SMNVEV (reference sequence). The CDR3 has 16 residues. The DNA of the CDR3 is TGTGCCAGCAGACCCCCTGGACTAGCGGGGGCTGTTGAGCAGTTCTTC. Its protein is CASRPPGLAGAVEQFF.

V and J are TRBV7-8 and TRBJ2-1, with 13 bases aligning to TRBD2. CDR1 SGHVS and CDR2 FQNEAQ come from the germline V gene. The ends lost 5 bases at V and 12 bases at J; junction bases unmatched: 13. The CDR3 totals 16 residues. This CDR3 reads CASSITLAGGPESQFF. For the CDR3, the DNA is TGTGCCAGCAGCATAACACTAGCGGGGGGGCCGGAATCGCAGTTCTTC.

The chain combines TRBV18 with TRBJ2-3; TRBD2 is a possible D gene (6 bases). The germline V gene has CDR1 KGHSH and CDR2 LQKENI. V lost 6 bases and J lost 2, with 9 bases in between. This CDR3 is 13 amino acids long. The CDR3 sequence: CASSGDFTDTQYF. Here the CDR3 DNA reads TGTGCCAGCTCCGGGGACTTCACAGATACGCAGTATTTT.

This clonotype appeared a few times. The genes are TRBV12-3 or TRBV12-4 and TRBJ1-6; no firm D call. The ends were cut back, 0 bases at V and 6 bases at J, with 9 bases in the middle. There are 15 residues in the CDR3. The CDR3 DNA is TGTGCCAGCAGTTTAGCAGTCGGATTTAATTCACCCCTCCACTTT. Amino acids: CASSLAVGFNSPLHF.

The chain combines TRBV6-1 with TRBJ2-5; 13 bases are shared with TRBD2. The length of the CDR3 is 14 residues. Trimming removed 7 bases from V and 3 bases from J; junction bases left unmatched: 2. The germline CDR1 and CDR2 sequences are MNHNS and SASEGT. The CDR3 protein is CASKGLAGKETQYF. DNA for the CDR3: TGTGCCAGCAAGGGACTAGCGGGAAAAGAGACCCAGTACTTC.

The genes are TRBV4-3 and TRBJ1-1; no clear D gene. CDR3 size: 13 residues. Trimming left V 0 bases short and J 6 bases short, with 8 bases between. Germline CDR1 reads LGHNA; CDR2 reads YSLEER. The CDR3 coding sequence is TGCGCCAGCAGCCAAGATTTGGTTTCTGAAGCTTTCTTT. Its protein is CASSQDLVSEAFF.

On this clonotype: A much more abundant neighbour one base away suggests this may be a read error. The rearrangement joins TRBV9 to TRBJ2-1, with a tentative D call TRBD2 (6 bases). Germline CDR1 is SGDLS and CDR2 is YYNGEE. Trimming took 3 bases from V and 4 from J, leaving 11 bases between them. The CDR3 extends over 14 amino acids. CDR3 in DNA: TGTGCCAGCAGCGCAGGTCGGGAGTACAATGAGCAGTTCTTC. Encoded protein: CASSAGREYNEQFF.

The rearrangement links TRBV10-2 to TRBJ2-5, with 10 bases matching TRBD2. This CDR3 is built from 15 residues. V shed 4 bases, J shed 1 base, and the junction held 3 bases outside the gene matches. Germline assignment: CDR1 WSHSY and CDR2 SAAADI. This chain's CDR3 is CASSGLAGAQETQYF. CDR3 bases: TGCGCCAGCAGTGGGCTAGCGGGGGCCCAAGAGACCCAGTACTTC.

The rearrangement uses TRBV20-1 and TRBJ1-5; unclear D gene. Between the trimmed V and J ends, which lost 0 bases and 11 bases, there was a span of 17 bases. The CDR3 extends over 14 amino acids. The germline CDR1 and CDR2 sequences are DFQATT and SNEGSKA (reference sequence). CDR3 loop: CSARDQGPGGSQHF. DNA for the CDR3: TGCAGTGCTAGAGATCAAGGACCGGGTGGGTCCCAGCATTTT.

The chain combines TRBV25-1 with TRBJ2-7; TRBD2 is a possible D gene (6 bases). V gave up 4 bases and J gave up 0 bases, with 10 bases separating them. The CDR3 runs to 14 residues. CDR1 is MGHDK and CDR2 is SYGVNS in the germline V gene. The chain's CDR3 is CASSGISGSYEQYF. In DNA, the CDR3 is TGTGCCAGCAGTGGGATTAGCGGCTCCTACGAGCAGTACTTC.

This rearrangement joins TRBV7-9 to TRBJ2-5; TRBD2 is a possible D gene (6 bases). Trimming left V 2 bases short and J 4 bases short, with 11 bases between. The CDR3 runs 14 residues. CDR1 and CDR2 (germline): SEHNR, FQNEAQ (reference sequence). CDR3: CASSLPPGVETQYF. The CDR3 bases are TGTGCCAGCAGCTTACCCCCGGGGGTAGAGACCCAGTACTTC.